Given below is one T cell receptor (beta chain) in context. Germline CDR1 is MDHEN and CDR2 is SYDVKM. V lost 1 base and J lost 5; bases outside the gene matches: 5. The CDR3 totals 14 residues. The record originates from a study of T cell changes during pregnancy in multiple sclerosis. Sequenced by immunoSEQ multiplex PCR; TCRdb stores in-frame clones only, minus some. The sample lists about 59,000 clones; roughly 92% were seen once. The sequencing here drew on CD8+ T cells from peripheral blood mononuclear cells, taken in the third trimester of pregnancy. The clonotype originates from a female donor with multiple sclerosis, enrolled in a pregnancy study. The V and J genes are TRBV28 and TRBJ2-7; 7 nucleotides align to TRBD2. The CDR3 DNA sequence: TGTGCCAGCAGTTTATTTGGGGGGGTCGACGAGCAGTACTTC. It translates to CASSLFGGVDEQYF. The full variable domain, completed using reference TRBV28 and TRBJ2-7, is DVKVTQSSRYLVKRTGEKVFLECVQDMDHENMFWYRQDPGLGLRLIYFSYDVKMKEKGDIPEGYSVSREKKERFSLILESASTNQTSMYLCASSLFGGVDEQYFGPGTRLTVT.